These 13 T cell receptor beta chains originate from one sample sequenced in a study of T-cell reconstitution after alpha-beta-depleted transplantation in children. It was with unique molecular identifiers that the TCRbeta library was prepared. TCRdb analysed the PCR reads with MiXCR anew, one entry per CDR3 protein. The sample holds about 610,000 distinct CDR3 sequences, about 10% seen once. This material consisted of PBMCs from the stem cell graft donor, taken from the stem cell graft. All receptors come from a human donor who donated a stem cell graft to a child with acute myeloid leukemia.

This clonotype was found a few times. The chain uses TRBV6-4 and TRBJ2-2, with D maybe TRBD1 (5 bases). Germline values: CDR1 MRHNA, CDR2 SNTAGT. This CDR3 has 16 residues. Trimming pared 3 bases from V and 6 bases from J, leaving 17 bases between. DNA of the CDR3: TGTGCCAGCAGTGATCGATCCACTTGGGGCCCCGGGGAGCTGTTTTTT. It translates to CASSDRSTWGPGELFF.

The chain carries TRBV7-2 and TRBJ1-5; D gene uncertain. The CDR3 loop spans 17 amino acids. The germline V gene has CDR1 SGHTA and CDR2 FQGNSA. The germline V and J ends were trimmed by 0 bases and 0 bases, with 12 bases remaining between them. CDR3 residues: CASSLASGTDSNQPQHF. Written as DNA, the CDR3 is TGTGCCAGCAGCTTAGCGTCAGGCACAGATAGCAATCAGCCCCAGCATTTT.

This clonotype showed up just a few times. This chain links TRBV3-1 with TRBJ2-2, with no clear D. There are 14 residues in the CDR3. V was trimmed by 1 base and J by 4 bases, leaving 7 bases between them. The germline CDR1 and CDR2 sequences are LGHDT and YNNKEL (reference sequence). CDR3: CASSQVSVTGELFF. DNA of the CDR3: TGTGCCAGCAGCCAAGTGAGCGTCACCGGGGAGCTGTTTTTT.

The rearrangement links TRBV12-3 or TRBV12-4 to TRBJ2-1; 7 bases match TRBD2. Trimming cost V 3 bases and J 9 bases; bases outside gene matches: 11. The CDR3 length is 15 residues. CDR3 nucleotide sequence: TGTGCCAGCAGTTTGAGTGGACTAGGCTCCCCTGAGCAGTTCTTC. This encodes CASSLSGLGSPEQFF.

Within the sample, this clonotype is medium-sized. The rearrangement joins TRBV27 to TRBJ2-7; 7 nucleotides agree with TRBD2. The CDR3 is 14 residues long. With V trimmed by 7 bases and J by 5 bases, 11 bases remained unmatched. Germline CDR1 MNHEY, CDR2 SMNVEV (reference sequence). The CDR3 region is CASMAFGRRNEQYF. The CDR3 DNA reads TGTGCCAGCATGGCGTTCGGGAGGAGGAACGAGCAGTACTTC.

Ten or more counts support this clonotype. The rearrangement uses TRBV5-1 and TRBJ2-1, with D possibly called TRBD1 or TRBD2 (7 bases each). Germline CDR1 and CDR2: SGHRS and YFSETQ. The CDR3 totals 15 residues. V lost 0 bases and J lost 8, with 15 bases in between. CDR3 nucleotides: TGCGCCAGCAGCTTGGAGGCAGGGGGGAGGGATGAGCAGTTCTTC. Translating it yields CASSLEAGGRDEQFF.

The chain joins TRBV7-3 to TRBJ2-2; 8 bases agree with TRBD1. The CDR3 runs 15 residues. V trimming: 5 bases; J trimming: 4 bases; junction bases outside the gene matches: 6. Germline lookup yields CDR1 SGHTA and CDR2 FQGTGA. CDR3 nucleotide sequence: TGTGCCAGCAGCCTGAAAACAGGGGGCACCGGGGAGCTGTTTTTT. Translating gives CASSLKTGGTGELFF.

This clonotype appeared many times. The chain combines TRBV7-9 with TRBJ1-4; 11 nucleotides agree with TRBD1. The CDR3 extends over 16 amino acids. CDR1 and CDR2 from the germline V gene are SEHNR and FQNEAQ (reference sequence). J was trimmed by 8 bases and V by 3 bases; bases with no gene match: 8. The CDR3 loop is CASSFGQGAAGEKLFF. CDR3 in DNA: TGTGCCAGCAGCTTCGGACAGGGGGCAGCGGGGGAAAAACTGTTTTTT.

There are many counts of this clonotype. J is TRBJ2-5 and V is TRBV6-2 or TRBV6-3; possibly TRBD2 for D (6 bases). Per the germline V gene, CDR1 is MNHEY and CDR2 is SVGEGT. The CDR3 loop spans 15 amino acids. V was pared by 4 bases and J by 4 bases, with 16 bases between. The CDR3 DNA sequence: TGTGCCAGCAGTTCCACTCGACTAGTACGAGAGACCCAGTACTTC. Translation: CASSSTRLVRETQYF.

This clonotype came up a few times. This chain links TRBV7-9 with TRBJ1-1; D call uncertain. The CDR3 is 15 residues long. The V end was cut by 1 base, the J end by 0 bases, with 9 bases between. CDR1 is SEHNR, CDR2 FQNEAQ, per germline (reference sequence). The CDR3, as DNA: TGTGCCAGCAGCTTAGAGATGGGCCTGAACACTGAAGCTTTCTTT. This sequence encodes CASSLEMGLNTEAFF.

This clonotype appeared many times. The chain is built from TRBV7-9 and TRBJ1-1; 9 bases map to TRBD1. Losses at the gene ends were 6 bases for V and 3 bases for J; bases not matched to a gene: 8. The CDR3 has 15 amino acids. Germline V gene sequence: CDR1 SEHNR, CDR2 FQNEAQ (reference sequence). CDR3 amino acids: CASSLTGGLYTEAFF. In nucleotides, the CDR3 is TGTGCCAGCAGTCTTACAGGGGGCCTCTACACTGAAGCTTTCTTT.

The V and J genes are TRBV4-3 and TRBJ2-7, with 9 bases fitting TRBD2. Germline CDR1 is LGHNA and CDR2 is YSLEER. The V gene end was trimmed by 0 bases and the J gene end by 5 bases; junction bases not matched to a gene: 14. This CDR3 has 18 amino acids. CDR3 nucleotides: TGCGCCAGCAGCCAAGATCTATTTCGGCGGGAGGGCCGGAACGAGCAGTACTTC. Protein sequence: CASSQDLFRREGRNEQYF.

The chain links TRBV11-2 to TRBJ2-5; tentative D call: TRBD2 (5 bases). There are 14 residues in the CDR3. With 5 bases removed from V and 5 bases from J, the gap between germline ends came to 15 bases. The V gene's germline CDR1 is SGHAT and CDR2 FQNNGV. DNA of the CDR3: TGTGCCAGCAGCCCCCTCGGGAACCCCGAGACCCAGTACTTC. Protein: CASSPLGNPETQYF. The variable domain in full, completed from reference TRBV11-2 and TRBJ2-5, reads EAGVAQSPRYKIIEKRQSVAFWCNPISGHATLYWYQQILGQGPKLLIQFQNNGVVDDSQLPKDRFSAERLKGVDSTLKIQPAKLEDSAVYLCASSPLGNPETQYFGPGTRLLVL.